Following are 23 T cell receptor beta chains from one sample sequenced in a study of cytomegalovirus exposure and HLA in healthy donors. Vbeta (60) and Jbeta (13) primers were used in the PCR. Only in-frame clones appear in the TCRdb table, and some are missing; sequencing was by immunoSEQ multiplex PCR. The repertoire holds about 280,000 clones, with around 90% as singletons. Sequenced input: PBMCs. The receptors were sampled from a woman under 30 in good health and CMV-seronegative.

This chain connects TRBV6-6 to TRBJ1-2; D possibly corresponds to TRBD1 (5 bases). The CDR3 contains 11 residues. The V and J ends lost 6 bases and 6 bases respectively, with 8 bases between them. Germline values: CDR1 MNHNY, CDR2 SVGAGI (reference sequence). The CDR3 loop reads CASRGVDGYTF. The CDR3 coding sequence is TGTGCCAGCAGAGGGGTGGATGGCTACACCTTC.

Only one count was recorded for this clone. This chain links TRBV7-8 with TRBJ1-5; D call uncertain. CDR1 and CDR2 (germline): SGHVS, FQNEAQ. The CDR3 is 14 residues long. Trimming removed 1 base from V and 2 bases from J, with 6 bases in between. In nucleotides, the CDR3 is TGTGCCAGCAGCTTAGGAGTTGGCAATCAGCCCCAGCATTTT. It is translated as CASSLGVGNQPQHF.

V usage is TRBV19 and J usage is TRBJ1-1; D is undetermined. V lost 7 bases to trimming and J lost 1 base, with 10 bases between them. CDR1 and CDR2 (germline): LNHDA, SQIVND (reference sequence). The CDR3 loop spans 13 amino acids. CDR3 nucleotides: TGTGCCAGTACGCAAAGACAGAACACTGAAGCTTTCTTT. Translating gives CASTQRQNTEAFF.

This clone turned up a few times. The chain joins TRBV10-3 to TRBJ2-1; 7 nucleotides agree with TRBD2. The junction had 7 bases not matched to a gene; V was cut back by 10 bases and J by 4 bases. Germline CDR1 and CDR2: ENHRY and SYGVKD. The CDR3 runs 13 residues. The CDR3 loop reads CASWTGGYNEQFF. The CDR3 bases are TGTGCCAGCTGGACGGGAGGTTACAATGAGCAGTTCTTC.

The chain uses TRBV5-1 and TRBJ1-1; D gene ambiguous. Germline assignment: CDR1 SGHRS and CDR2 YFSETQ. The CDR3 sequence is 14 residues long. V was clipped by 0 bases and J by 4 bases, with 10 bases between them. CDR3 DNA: TGCGCCAGCAGCTTGGCAGGTTCTGGCACTGAAGCTTTCTTT. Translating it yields CASSLAGSGTEAFF.

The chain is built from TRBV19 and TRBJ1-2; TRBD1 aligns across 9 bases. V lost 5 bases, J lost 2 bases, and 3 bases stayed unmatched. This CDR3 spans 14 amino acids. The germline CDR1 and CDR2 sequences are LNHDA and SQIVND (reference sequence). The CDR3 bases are TGTGCCAGTAGTTTGGGACAGGGAAACTATGGCTACACCTTC. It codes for CASSLGQGNYGYTF.

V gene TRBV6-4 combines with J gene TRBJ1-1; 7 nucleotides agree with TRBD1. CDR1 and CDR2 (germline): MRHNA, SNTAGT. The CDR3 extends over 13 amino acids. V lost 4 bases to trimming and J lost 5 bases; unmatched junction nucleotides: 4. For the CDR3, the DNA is TGTGCCAGCAGTGCCAACAGGGGTACTGAAGCTTTCTTT. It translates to CASSANRGTEAFF.

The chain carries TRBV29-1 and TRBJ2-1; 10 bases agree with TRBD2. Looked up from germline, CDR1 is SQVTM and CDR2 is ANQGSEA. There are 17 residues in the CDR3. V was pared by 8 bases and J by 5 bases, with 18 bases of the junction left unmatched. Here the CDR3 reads CSSDGGVAGGQDNEQFF. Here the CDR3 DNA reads TGCAGCTCTGACGGGGGGGTAGCGGGGGGCCAAGACAATGAGCAGTTCTTC.

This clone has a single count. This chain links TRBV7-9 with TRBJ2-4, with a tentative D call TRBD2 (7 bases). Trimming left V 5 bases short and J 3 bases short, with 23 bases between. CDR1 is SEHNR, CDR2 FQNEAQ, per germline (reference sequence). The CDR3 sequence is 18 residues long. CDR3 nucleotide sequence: TGTGCCAGCAGCCCTGGGCTGCAAACGGGGGGCCACAAAAACATTCAGTACTTC. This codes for CASSPGLQTGGHKNIQYF.

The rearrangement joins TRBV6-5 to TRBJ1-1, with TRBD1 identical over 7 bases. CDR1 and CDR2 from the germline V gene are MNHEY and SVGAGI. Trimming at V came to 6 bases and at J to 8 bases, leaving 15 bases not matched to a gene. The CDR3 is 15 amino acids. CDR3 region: CASRETTGKREEAFF. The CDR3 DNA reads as TGTGCCAGCAGGGAAACGACAGGGAAGAGAGAAGAAGCTTTCTTT.

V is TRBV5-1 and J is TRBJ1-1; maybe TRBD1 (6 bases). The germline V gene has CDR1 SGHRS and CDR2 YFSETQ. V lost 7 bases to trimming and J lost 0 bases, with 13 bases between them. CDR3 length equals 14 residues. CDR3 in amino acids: CASVPGTMNTEAFF. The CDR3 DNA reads TGCGCCAGCGTCCCCGGGACAATGAACACTGAAGCTTTCTTT.

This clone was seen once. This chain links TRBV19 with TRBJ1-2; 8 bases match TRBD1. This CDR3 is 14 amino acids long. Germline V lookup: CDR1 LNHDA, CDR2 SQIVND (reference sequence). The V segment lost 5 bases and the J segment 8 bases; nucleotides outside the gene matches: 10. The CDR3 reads CASSLLRTGSGYTF. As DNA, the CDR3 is TGTGCCAGTAGTTTGTTACGGACAGGGTCGGGCTACACCTTC.

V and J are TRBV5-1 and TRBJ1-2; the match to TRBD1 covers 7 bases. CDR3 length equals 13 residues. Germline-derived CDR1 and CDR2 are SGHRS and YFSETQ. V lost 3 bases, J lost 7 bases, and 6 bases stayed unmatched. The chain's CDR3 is CASSYQGESGYTF. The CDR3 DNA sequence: TGCGCCAGCAGCTACCAGGGGGAGAGTGGCTACACCTTC.

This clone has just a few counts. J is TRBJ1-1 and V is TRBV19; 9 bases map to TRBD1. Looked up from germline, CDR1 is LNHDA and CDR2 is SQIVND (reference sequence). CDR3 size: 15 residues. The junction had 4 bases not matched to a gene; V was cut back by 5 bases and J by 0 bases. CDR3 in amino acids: CASSPRQGVNTEAFF. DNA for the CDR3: TGTGCCAGTAGTCCCAGACAGGGGGTGAACACTGAAGCTTTCTTT.

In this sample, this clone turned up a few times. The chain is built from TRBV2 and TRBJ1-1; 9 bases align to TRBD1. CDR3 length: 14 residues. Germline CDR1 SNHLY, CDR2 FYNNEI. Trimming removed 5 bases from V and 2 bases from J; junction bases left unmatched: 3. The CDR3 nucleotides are TGTGCCAGCAGTTGGGACAGGGAAAACACTGAAGCTTTCTTT. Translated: CASSWDRENTEAFF.

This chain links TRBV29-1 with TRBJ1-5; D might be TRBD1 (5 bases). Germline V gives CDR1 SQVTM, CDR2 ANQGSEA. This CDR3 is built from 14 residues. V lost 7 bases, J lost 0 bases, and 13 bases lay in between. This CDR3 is CSAQGGDSNQPQHF. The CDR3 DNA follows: TGCAGCGCCCAGGGCGGGGATAGCAATCAGCCCCAGCATTTT. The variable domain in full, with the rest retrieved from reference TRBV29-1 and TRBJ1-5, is SAVISQKPSRDICQRGTSLTIQCQVDSQVTMMFWYRQQPGQSLTLIATANQGSEATYESGFVIDKFPISRPNLTFSTLTVSNMSPEDSSIYLCSAQGGDSNQPQHFGDGTRLSIL.

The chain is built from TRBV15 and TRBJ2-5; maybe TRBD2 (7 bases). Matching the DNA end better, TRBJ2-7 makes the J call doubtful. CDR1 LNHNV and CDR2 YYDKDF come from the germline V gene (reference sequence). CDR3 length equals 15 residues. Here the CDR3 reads CATSRWGGNRYEQYF. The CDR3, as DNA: TGTGCCACCAGCAGATGGGGGGGCAATAGATACGAGCAGTACTTC.

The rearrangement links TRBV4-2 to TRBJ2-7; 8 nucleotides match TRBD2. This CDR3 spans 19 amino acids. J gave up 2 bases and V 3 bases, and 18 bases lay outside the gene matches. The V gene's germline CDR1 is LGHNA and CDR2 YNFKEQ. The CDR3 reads CASSQAKGGGPRLAYEQYF. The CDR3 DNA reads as TGTGCCAGCAGCCAGGCCAAGGGCGGGGGGCCCCGACTGGCCTACGAGCAGTACTTC.

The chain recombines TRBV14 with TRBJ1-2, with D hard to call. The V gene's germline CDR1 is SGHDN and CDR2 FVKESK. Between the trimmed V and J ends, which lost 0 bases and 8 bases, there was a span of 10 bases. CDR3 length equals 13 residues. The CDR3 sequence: CASSQDIARGYTF. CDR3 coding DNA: TGTGCCAGCAGCCAAGACATAGCCCGGGGCTACACCTTC.

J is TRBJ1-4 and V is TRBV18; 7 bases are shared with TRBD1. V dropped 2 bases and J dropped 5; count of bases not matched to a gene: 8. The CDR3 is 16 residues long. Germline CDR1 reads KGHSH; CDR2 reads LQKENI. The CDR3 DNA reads TGTGCCAGCTCACCATACCACAGGGGATGGAATGAAAAACTGTTTTTT. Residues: CASSPYHRGWNEKLFF.

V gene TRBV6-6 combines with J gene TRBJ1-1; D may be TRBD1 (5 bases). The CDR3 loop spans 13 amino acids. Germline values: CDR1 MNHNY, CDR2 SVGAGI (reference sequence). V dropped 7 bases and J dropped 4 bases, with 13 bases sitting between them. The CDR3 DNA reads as TGTGCCAGCACCCCAATCGGGGGCACTGAAGCTTTCTTT. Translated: CASTPIGGTEAFF.

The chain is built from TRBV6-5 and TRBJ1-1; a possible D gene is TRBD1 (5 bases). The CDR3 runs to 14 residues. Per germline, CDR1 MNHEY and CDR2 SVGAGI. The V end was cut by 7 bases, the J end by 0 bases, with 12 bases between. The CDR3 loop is CASKFGQMNTEAFF. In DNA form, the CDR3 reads TGTGCCAGCAAGTTTGGACAAATGAACACTGAAGCTTTCTTT.

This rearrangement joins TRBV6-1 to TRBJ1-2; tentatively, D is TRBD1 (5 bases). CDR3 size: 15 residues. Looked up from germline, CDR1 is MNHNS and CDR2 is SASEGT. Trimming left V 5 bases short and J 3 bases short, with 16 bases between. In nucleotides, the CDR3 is TGTGCCAGCAGTTCGGGACGGGGAGGGGACTATGGCTACACCTTC. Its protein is CASSSGRGGDYGYTF.